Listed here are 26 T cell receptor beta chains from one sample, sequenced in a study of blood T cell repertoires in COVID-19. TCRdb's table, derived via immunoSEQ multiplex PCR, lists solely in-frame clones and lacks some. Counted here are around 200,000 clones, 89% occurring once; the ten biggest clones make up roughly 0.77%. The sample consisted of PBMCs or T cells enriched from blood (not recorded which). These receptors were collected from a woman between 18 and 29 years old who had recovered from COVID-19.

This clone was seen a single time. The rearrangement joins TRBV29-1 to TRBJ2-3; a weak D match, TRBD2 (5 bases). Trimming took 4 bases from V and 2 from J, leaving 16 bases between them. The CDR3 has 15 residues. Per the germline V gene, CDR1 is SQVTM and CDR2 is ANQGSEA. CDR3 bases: TGCAGCGTTGGGGCCCGTGGACTCTCCACAGATACGCAGTATTTT. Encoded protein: CSVGARGLSTDTQYF.

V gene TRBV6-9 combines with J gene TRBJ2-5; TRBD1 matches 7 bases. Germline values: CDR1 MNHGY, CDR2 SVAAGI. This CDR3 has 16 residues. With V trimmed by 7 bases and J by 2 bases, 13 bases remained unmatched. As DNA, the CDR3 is TGTGCCAGCACCCAGGCGGCGAGGGGGCGACAAGAGACCCAGTACTTC. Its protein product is CASTQAARGRQETQYF.

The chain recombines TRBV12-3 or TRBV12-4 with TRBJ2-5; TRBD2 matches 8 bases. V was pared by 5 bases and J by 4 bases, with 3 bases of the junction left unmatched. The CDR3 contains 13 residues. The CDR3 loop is CASSLSGTETQYF. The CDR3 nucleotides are TGTGCCAGCAGTCTTAGCGGGACAGAGACCCAGTACTTC.

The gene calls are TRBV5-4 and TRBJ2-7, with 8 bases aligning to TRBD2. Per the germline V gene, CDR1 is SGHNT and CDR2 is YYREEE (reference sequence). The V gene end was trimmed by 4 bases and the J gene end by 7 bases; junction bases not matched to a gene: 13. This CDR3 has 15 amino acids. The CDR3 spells CASSVWGAGDWEQYF. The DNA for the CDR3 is TGTGCCAGCAGCGTCTGGGGAGCGGGAGATTGGGAGCAGTACTTC.

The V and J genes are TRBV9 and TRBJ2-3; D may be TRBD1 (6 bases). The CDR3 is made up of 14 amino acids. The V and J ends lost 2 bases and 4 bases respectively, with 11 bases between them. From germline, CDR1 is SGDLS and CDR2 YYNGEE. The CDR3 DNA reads TGTGCCAGCAGCGTCGTGCAGGGGTCAGATACGCAGTATTTT. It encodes CASSVVQGSDTQYF. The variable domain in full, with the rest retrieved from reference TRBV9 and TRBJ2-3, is DSGVTQTPKHLITATGQRVTLRCSPRSGDLSVYWYQQSLDQGLQFLIQYYNGEERAKGNILERFSAQQFPDLHSELNLSSLELGDSALYFCASSVVQGSDTQYFGPGTRLTVL.

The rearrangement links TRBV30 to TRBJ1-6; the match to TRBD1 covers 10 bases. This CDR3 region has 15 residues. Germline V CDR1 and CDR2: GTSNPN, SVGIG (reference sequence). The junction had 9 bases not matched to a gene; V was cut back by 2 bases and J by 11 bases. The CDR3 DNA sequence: TGTGCCTGGAGTCTCGCGGGGACAGGGGCGGCACCCCTCCACTTT. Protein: CAWSLAGTGAAPLHF.

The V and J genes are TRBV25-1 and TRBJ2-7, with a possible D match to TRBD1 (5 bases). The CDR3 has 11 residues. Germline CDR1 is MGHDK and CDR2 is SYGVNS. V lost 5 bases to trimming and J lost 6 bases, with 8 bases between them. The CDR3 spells CASSFTGEQYF. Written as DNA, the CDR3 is TGTGCCAGCAGTTTCACAGGCGAGCAGTACTTC.

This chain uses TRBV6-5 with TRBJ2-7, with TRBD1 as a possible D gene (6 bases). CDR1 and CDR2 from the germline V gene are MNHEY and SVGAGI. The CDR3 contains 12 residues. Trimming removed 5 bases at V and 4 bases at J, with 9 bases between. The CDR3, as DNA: TGTGCCAGCAGTATACAGGGATACGAGCAGTACTTC. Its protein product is CASSIQGYEQYF.

The DNA of the CDR3 is TGTGCCAGCAGTCAACCCGGGGACAGCTACGAGCAGTACTTC. Its translation: CASSQPGDSYEQYF. The chain carries TRBV6-6 and TRBJ2-7; 7 nucleotides line up with TRBD1. The CDR3 contains 14 residues. Germline V gene lookup returns CDR1 MNHNY and CDR2 SVGAGI (reference sequence). V shed 5 bases and J 3 bases; nucleotides not matched to a gene: 7.

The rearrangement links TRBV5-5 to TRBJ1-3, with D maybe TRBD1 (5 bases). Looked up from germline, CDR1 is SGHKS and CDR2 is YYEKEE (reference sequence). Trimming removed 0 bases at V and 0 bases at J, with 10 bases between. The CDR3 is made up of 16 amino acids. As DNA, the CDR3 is TGTGCCAGCAGCTTGGCCGGGGGGGACTCTGGAAACACCATATATTTT. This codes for CASSLAGGDSGNTIYF.

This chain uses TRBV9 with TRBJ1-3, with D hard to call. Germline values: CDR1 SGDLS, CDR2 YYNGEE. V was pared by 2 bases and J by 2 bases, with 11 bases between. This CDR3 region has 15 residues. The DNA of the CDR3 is TGTGCCAGCAGCGTTGACACCAACGCTGGAAACACCATATATTTT. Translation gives CASSVDTNAGNTIYF.

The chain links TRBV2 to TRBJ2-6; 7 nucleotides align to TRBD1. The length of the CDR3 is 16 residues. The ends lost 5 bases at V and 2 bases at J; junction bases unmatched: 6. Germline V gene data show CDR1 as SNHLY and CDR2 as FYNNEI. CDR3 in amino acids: CASSYGTAAGANVLTF. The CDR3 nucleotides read TGTGCCAGCAGTTATGGGACAGCCGCTGGGGCCAACGTCCTGACTTTC.

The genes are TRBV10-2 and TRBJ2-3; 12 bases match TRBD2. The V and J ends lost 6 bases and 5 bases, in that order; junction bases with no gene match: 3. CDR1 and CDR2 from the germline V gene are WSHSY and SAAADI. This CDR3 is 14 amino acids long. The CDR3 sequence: CASRVTSGRDTQYF. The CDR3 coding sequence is TGCGCCAGCAGGGTGACTAGCGGGAGAGATACGCAGTATTTT.

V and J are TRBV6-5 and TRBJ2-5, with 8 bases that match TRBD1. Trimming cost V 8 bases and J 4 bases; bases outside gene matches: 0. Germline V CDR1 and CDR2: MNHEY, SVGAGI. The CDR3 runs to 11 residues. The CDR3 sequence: CASGQGETQYF. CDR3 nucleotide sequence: TGTGCCAGCGGACAGGGAGAGACCCAGTACTTC.

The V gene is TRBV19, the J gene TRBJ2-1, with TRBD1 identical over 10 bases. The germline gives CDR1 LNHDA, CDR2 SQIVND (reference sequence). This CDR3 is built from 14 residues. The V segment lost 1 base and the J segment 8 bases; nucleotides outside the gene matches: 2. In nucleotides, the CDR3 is TGTGCCAGTAGTATAGTCGGGACAGGGGATGAGCAGTTCTTC. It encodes CASSIVGTGDEQFF.

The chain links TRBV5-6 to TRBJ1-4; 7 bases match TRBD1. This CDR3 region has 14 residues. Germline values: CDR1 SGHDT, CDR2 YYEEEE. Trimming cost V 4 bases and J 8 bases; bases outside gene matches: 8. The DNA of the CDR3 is TGTGCCAGCAGCAGACAGGGAATCGGGGAAAAACTGTTTTTT. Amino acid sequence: CASSRQGIGEKLFF.

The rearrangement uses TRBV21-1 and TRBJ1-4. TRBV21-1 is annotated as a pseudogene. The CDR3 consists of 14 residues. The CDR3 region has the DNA TGTGCCAGCAGCAAACCCAGGGAGGGAGAAAAACTGTTTTTT. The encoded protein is CASSKPREGEKLFF.

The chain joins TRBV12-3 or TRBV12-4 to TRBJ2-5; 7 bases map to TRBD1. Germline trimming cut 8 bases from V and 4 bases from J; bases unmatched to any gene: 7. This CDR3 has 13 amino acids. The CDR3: CASGNRGAETQYF. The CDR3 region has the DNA TGTGCCAGCGGAAACAGGGGAGCAGAGACCCAGTACTTC.

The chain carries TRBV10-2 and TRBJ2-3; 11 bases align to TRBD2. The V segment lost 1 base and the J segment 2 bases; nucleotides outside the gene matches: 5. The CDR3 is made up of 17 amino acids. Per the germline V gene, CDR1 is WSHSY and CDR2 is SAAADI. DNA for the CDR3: TGCGCCAGCAGTGAGTATCTAGCGGGAGGATACACAGATACGCAGTATTTT. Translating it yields CASSEYLAGGYTDTQYF.

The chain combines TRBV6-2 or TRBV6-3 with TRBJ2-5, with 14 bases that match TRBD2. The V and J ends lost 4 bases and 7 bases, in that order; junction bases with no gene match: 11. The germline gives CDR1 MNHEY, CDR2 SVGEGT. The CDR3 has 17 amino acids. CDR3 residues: CASSSLLGLAGEGTQYF. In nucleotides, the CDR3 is TGTGCCAGCAGTTCCCTCCTGGGACTAGCGGGAGAGGGGACCCAGTACTTC.

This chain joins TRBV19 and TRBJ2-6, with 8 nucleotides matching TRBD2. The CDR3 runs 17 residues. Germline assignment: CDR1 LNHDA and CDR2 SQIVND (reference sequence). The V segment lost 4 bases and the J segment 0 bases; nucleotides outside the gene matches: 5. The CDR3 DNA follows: TGTGCCAGTAGTAGTCCGGGAGGGAACTCTGGGGCCAACGTCCTGACTTTC. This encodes CASSSPGGNSGANVLTF.

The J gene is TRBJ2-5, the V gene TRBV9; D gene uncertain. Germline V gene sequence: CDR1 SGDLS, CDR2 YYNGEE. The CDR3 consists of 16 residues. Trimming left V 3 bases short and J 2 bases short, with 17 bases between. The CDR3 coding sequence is TGTGCCAGCAGCGCCAAGTCACAGATTCCGCAAGAGACCCAGTACTTC. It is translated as CASSAKSQIPQETQYF.

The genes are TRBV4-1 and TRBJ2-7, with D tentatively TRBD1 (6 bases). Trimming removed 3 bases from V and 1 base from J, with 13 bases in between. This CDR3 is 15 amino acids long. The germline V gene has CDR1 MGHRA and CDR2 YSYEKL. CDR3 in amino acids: CASSQAGTPSYEQYF. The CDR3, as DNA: TGCGCCAGCAGCCAGGCCGGGACACCTTCCTACGAGCAGTACTTC.

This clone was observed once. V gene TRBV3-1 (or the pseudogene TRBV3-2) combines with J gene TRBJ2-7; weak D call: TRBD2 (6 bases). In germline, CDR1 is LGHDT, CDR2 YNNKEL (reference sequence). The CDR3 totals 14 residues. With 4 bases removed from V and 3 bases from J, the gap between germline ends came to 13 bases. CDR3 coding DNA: TGTGCCAGCAGCCGCCGGGGGAGTGTCTACGAGCAGTACTTC. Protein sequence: CASSRRGSVYEQYF.

The CDR3 bases are TGTGCCAGCAGCGTATTGGCGGAAGGGCAGGGGTATGGCTACACCTTC. Translation: CASSVLAEGQGYGYTF. This chain joins TRBV9 and TRBJ1-2, with a possible D match to TRBD1 (6 bases). Germline V gene data show CDR1 as SGDLS and CDR2 as YYNGEE. V was shortened by 1 base and J by 5 bases, with 18 bases between the two germline ends. This CDR3 is 16 amino acids long.

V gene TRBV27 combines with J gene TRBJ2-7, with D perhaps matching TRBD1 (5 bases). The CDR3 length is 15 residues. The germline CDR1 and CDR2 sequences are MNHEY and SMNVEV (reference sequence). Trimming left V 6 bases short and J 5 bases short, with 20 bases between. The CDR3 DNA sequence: TGTGCCAGCAGCCCCGAGGTACCCGAAGGGGACGAGCAGTACTTC. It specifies CASSPEVPEGDEQYF.